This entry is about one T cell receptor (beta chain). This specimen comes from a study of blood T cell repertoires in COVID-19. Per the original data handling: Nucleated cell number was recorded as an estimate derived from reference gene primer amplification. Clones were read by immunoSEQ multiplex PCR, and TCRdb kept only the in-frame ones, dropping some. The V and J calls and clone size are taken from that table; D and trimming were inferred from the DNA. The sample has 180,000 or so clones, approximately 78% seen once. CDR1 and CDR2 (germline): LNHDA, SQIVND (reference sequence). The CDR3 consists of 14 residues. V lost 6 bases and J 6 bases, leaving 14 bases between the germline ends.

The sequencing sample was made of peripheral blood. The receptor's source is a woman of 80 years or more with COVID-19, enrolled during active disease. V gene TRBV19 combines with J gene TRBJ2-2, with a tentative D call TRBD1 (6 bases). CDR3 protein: CASSATGFAGELFF. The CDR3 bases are TGTGCCAGTAGCGCCACAGGGTTCGCCGGGGAGCTGTTTTTT.